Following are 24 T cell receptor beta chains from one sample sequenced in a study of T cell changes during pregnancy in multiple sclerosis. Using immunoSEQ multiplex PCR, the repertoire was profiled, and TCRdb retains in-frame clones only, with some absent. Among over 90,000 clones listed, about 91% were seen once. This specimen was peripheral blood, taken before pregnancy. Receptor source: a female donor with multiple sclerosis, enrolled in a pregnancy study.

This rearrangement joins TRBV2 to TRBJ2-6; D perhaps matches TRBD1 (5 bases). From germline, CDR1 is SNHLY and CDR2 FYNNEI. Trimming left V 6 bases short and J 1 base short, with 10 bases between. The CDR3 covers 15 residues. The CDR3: CASRGQSSGANVLTF. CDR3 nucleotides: TGTGCCAGCAGGGGGCAATCGTCTGGGGCCAACGTCCTGACTTTC.

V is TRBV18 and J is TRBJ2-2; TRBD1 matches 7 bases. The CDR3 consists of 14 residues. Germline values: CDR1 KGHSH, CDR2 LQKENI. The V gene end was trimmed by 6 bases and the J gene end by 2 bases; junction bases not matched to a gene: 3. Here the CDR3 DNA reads TGTGCCAGCTCGGGACAGTTAAACACCGGGGAGCTGTTTTTT. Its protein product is CASSGQLNTGELFF.

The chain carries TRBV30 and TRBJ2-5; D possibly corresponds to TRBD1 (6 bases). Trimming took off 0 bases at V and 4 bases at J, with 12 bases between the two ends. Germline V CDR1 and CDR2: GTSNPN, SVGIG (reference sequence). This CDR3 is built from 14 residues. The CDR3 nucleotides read TGTGCCTGGAGTGTGGGGGCACCACGAGAGACCCAGTACTTC. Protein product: CAWSVGAPRETQYF.

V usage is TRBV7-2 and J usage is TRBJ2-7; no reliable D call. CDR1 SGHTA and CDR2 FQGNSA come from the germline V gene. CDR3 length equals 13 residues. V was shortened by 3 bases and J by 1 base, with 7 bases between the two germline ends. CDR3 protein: CASSFSLSYEQYF. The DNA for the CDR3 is TGTGCCAGCAGCTTTTCTCTTTCCTACGAGCAGTACTTC.

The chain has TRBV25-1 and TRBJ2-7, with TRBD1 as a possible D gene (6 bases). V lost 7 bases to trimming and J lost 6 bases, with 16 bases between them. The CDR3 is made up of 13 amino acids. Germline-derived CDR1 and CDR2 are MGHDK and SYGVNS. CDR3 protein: CASKKSGTPEQYF. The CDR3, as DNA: TGTGCCAGCAAGAAATCCGGGACACCCGAGCAGTACTTC.

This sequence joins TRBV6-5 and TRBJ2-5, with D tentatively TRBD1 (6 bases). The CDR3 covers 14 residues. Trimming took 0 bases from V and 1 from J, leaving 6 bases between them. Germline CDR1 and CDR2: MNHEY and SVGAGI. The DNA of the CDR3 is TGTGCCAGCAGTTACTCCAGGGGCCAAGAGACCCAGTACTTC. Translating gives CASSYSRGQETQYF.

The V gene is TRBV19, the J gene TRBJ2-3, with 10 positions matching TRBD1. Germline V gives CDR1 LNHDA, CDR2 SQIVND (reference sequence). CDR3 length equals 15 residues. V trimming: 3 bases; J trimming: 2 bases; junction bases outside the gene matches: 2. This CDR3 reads CASSMRQGATDTQYF. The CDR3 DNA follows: TGTGCCAGTAGTATGAGACAGGGGGCCACAGATACGCAGTATTTT.

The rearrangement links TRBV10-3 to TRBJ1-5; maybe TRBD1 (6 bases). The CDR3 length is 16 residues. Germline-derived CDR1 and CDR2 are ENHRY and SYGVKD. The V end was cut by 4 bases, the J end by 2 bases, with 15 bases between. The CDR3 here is CAISGTNRVGNQPQHF. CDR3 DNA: TGTGCCATCAGTGGAACAAACAGGGTGGGCAATCAGCCCCAGCATTTT.

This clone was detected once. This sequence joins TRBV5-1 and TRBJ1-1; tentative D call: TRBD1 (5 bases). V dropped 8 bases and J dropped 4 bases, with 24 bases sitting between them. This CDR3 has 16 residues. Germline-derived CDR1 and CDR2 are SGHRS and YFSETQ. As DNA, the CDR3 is TGCGCCAGTAAATTGACCGGGACCGCGGGGGGCACTGAAGCTTTCTTT. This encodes CASKLTGTAGGTEAFF.

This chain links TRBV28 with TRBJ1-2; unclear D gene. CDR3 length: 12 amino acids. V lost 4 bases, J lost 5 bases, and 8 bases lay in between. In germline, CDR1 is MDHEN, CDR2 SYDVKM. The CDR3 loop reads CASSWSGYGYTF. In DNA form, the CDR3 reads TGTGCCAGCAGTTGGTCGGGGTATGGCTACACCTTC.

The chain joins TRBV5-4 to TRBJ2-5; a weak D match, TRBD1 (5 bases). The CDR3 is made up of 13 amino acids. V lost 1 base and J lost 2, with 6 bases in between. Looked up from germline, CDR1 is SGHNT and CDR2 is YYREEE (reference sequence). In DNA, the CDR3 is TGTGCCAGCAGCTTGAGGGGTCAAGAGACCCAGTACTTC. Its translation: CASSLRGQETQYF.

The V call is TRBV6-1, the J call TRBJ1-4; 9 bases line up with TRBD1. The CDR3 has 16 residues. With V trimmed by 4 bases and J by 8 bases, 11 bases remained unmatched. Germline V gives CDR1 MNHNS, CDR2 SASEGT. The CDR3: CASSGIGGQGDEKLFF. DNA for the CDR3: TGTGCCAGCAGTGGGATAGGGGGACAGGGTGACGAAAAACTGTTTTTT.

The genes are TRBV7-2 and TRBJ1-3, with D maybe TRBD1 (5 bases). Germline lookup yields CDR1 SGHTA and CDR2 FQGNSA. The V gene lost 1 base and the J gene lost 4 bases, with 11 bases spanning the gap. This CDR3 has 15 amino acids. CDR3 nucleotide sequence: TGTGCCAGCAGCTTAGAGCACAGGTTGGGAAACACCATATATTTT. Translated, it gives CASSLEHRLGNTIYF.

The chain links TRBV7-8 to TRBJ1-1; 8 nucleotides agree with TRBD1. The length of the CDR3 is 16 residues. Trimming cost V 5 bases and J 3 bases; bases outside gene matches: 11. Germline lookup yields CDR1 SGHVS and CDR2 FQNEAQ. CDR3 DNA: TGTGCCAGCAGCCCACACGGACAGGGAAGGCACACTGAAGCTTTCTTT. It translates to CASSPHGQGRHTEAFF.

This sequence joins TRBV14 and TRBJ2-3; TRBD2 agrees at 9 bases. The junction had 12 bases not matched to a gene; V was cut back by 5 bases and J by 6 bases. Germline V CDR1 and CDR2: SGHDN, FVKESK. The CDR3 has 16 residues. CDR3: CASSDRLAAPLDTQYF. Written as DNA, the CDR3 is TGTGCCAGCAGCGATAGACTAGCGGCACCTCTTGATACGCAGTATTTT.

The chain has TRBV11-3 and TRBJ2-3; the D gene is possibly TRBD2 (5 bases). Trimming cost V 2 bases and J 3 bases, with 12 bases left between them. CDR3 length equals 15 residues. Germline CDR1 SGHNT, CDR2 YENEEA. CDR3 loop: CASSLKSGPTDTQYF. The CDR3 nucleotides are TGTGCCAGCAGCTTAAAGAGCGGACCGACAGATACGCAGTATTTT.

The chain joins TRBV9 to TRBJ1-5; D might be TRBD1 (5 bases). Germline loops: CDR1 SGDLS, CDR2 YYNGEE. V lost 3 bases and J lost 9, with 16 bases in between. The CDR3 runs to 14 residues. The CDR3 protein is CASSDTGGVWPQHF. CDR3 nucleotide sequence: TGTGCCAGCAGCGACACCGGAGGGGTCTGGCCCCAGCATTTT.

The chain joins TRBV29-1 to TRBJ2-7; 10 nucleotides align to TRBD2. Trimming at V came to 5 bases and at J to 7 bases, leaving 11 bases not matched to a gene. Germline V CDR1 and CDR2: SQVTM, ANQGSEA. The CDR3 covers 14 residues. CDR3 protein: CSVKLAGRAGEQYF. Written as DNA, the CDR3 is TGCAGCGTTAAACTAGCGGGGCGCGCTGGGGAGCAGTACTTC.

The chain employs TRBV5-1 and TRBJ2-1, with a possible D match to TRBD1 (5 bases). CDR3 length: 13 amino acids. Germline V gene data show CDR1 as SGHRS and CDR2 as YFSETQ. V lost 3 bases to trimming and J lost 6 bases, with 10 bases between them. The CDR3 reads CASSSIDSNEQFF. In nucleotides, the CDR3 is TGCGCCAGCAGCTCCATTGACAGCAATGAGCAGTTCTTC.

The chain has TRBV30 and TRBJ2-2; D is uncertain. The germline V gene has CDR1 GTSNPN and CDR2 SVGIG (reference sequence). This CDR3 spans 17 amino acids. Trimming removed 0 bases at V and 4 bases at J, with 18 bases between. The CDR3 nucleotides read TGTGCCTGGAGTGTTGTTCGGCGGCTACTGGGCACCGGGGAGCTGTTTTTT. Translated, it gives CAWSVVRRLLGTGELFF.

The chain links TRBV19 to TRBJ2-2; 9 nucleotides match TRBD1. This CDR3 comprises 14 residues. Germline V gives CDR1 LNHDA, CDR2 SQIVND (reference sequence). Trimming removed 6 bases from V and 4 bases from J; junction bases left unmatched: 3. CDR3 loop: CASRATGGTGELFF. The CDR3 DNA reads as TGTGCCAGTAGGGCGACAGGGGGCACCGGGGAGCTGTTTTTT.

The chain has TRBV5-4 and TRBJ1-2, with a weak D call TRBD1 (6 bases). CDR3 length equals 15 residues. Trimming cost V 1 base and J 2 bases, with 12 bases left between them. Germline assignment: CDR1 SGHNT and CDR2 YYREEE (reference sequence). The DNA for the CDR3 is TGTGCCAGCAGCTTGTCCCTACAGGGAAACTATGGCTACACCTTC. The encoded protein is CASSLSLQGNYGYTF. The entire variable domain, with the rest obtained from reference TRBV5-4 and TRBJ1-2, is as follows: ETGVTQSPTHLIKTRGQQVTLRCSSQSGHNTVSWYQQALGQGPQFIFQYYREEENGRGNFPPRFSGLQFPNYSSELNVNALELDDSALYLCASSLSLQGNYGYTFGSGTRLTVV.

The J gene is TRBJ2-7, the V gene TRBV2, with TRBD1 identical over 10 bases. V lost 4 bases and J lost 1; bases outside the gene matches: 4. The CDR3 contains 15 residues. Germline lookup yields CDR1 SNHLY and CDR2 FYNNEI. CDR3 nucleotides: TGTGCCAGCAGTGCCTCGGGACAGGGGTCCTACGAGCAGTACTTC. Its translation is CASSASGQGSYEQYF.

CDR3 loop: CASKFSGQVSYEQYF. In DNA form, the CDR3 reads TGTGCCAGCAAATTCTCGGGACAGGTCTCCTACGAGCAGTACTTC. V usage is TRBV6-1 and J usage is TRBJ2-7; TRBD1 matches 8 bases. Per the germline V gene, CDR1 is MNHNS and CDR2 is SASEGT. Trimming cost V 7 bases and J 0 bases; bases outside gene matches: 8. CDR3 size: 15 residues.